Sequencing of this T cell receptor (beta chain) was carried out in a study of Ad26.COV2.S vaccination and SARS-CoV-2 variants. Study information: Intramuscularly, Ad26.COV2.S was given either once or twice, 56 days apart.

Profiled with immunoSEQ multiplex PCR; TCRdb holds only in-frame clones, not every one. The sample gives approximately 300,000 clones, 85% to 90% of which show up once; less than 2% is in the top ten. Treatment described: 15 to 20 received Ad26.COV2.S at low or high dose, single or two shots; roughly five received placebo; per-sample allocation not given. Day 63 after the first vaccine or placebo injection was the time point for sampling. The V end lost 10 bases, the J end lost 4 bases, and 20 bases lay between the germline ends. The CDR3 consists of 14 residues. Germline V CDR1 and CDR2: SGHNT, YYREEE (reference sequence).

This chain uses TRBV5-4 with TRBJ2-5; D could derive from TRBD1 or TRBD2 (5 bases each). This receptor was obtained from a person aged 18-65 years who received the Ad26.COV2.S COVID-19 vaccine or a placebo. The sample here was peripheral blood, taken in a trial of Ad26.COV2.S vaccine versus placebo. CDR3 coding DNA: TGTGCCGGGGCCGTCAAGTCCCGGGGAGAGACCCAGTACTTC. Amino acids: CAGAVKSRGETQYF.